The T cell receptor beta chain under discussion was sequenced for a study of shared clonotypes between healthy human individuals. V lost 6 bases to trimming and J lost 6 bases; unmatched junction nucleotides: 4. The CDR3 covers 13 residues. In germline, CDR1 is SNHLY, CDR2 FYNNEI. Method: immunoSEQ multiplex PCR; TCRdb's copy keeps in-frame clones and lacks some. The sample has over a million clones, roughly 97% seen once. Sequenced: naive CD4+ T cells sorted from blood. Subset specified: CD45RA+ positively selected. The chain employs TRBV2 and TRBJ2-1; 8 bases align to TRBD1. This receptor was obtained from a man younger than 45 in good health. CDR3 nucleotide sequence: TGTGCCAGCAGGAGGACAGGGATCAATGAGCAGTTCTTC. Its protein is CASRRTGINEQFF.